Below are 17 T cell receptor beta chains sequenced from a single sample in a study of blood T cell repertoires in COVID-19. Here immunoSEQ multiplex PCR was the method, and the copy in TCRdb shows in-frame clones only, minus some. The top ten clones hold less than 6.5% of a sample with approximately 250,000 clones, 65% to 90% of them seen once. The specimen sequenced was peripheral blood. Receptor source: a middle-aged man with COVID-19, enrolled during active disease.

This clone was detected a few times. The chain recombines TRBV30 with TRBJ2-1; 8 positions match TRBD2. CDR3 length equals 17 residues. J lost 4 bases, V lost 3 bases, and 14 bases had no gene match. CDR1 is GTSNPN, CDR2 SVGIG, per germline (reference sequence). The CDR3 DNA is TGTGCCTGGAGGGCCCGGGGGGGTGGTTCGGATTACAATGAGCAGTTCTTC. Amino acid sequence: CAWRARGGGSDYNEQFF.

This chain connects TRBV14 to TRBJ1-1; D is unclear. The V end was cut by 5 bases, the J end by 0 bases, with 7 bases between. The germline CDR1 and CDR2 sequences are SGHDN and FVKESK. The CDR3 sequence is 13 residues long. CDR3 protein: CASSTTVNTEAFF. DNA of the CDR3: TGTGCCAGCAGCACTACGGTGAACACTGAAGCTTTCTTT.

The V gene is TRBV11-2, the J gene TRBJ2-5; 10 nucleotides agree with TRBD1. The length of the CDR3 is 16 residues. Germline V gene data show CDR1 as SGHAT and CDR2 as FQNNGV. With 1 base clipped from V and 2 bases from J, the junction kept 4 bases outside the gene matches. The CDR3 spells CASSLGTGGGQETQYF. CDR3 DNA: TGTGCCAGCAGCTTAGGGACAGGGGGAGGACAAGAGACCCAGTACTTC.

A single count supports this clone. The genes are TRBV14 and TRBJ2-5; D perhaps matches TRBD1 (5 bases). Trimming stripped 6 bases from V and 5 bases from J, with 7 bases between. The CDR3 has 11 amino acids. Looked up from germline, CDR1 is SGHDN and CDR2 is FVKESK. DNA for the CDR3: TGTGCCAGCAGACGACAGGAGACCCAGTACTTC. As protein: CASRRQETQYF. The whole variable domain, filled in from reference TRBV14 and TRBJ2-5, reads EAGVTQFPSHSVIEKGQTVTLRCDPISGHDNLYWYRRVMGKEIKFLLHFVKESKQDESGMPNNRFLAERTGGTYSTLKVQPAELEDSGVYFCASRRQETQYFGPGTRLLVL.

The V and J genes are TRBV6-5 and TRBJ1-5; D is uncertain. CDR3 size: 13 residues. CDR1 is MNHEY and CDR2 is SVGAGI in the germline V gene. The germline V and J ends were trimmed by 2 bases and 6 bases, with 8 bases remaining between them. The DNA of the CDR3 is TGTGCCAGCAGTTACGGCCATGGTCAGCCCCAGCATTTT. Its translation is CASSYGHGQPQHF.

This clone was picked up a small number of times. The J gene is TRBJ1-2, the V gene TRBV27; TRBD1 aligns across 7 bases. V gave up 6 bases and J gave up 4 bases; unmatched junction bases: 11. The V gene's germline CDR1 is MNHEY and CDR2 SMNVEV (reference sequence). The CDR3 sequence is 15 residues long. This CDR3 is CASRGRQGVGYGYTF. DNA for the CDR3: TGTGCCAGCAGGGGTCGACAGGGTGTAGGCTATGGCTACACCTTC.

V is TRBV24-1 and J is TRBJ1-5; D possibly corresponds to TRBD1 (6 bases). This CDR3 has 13 amino acids. In germline, CDR1 is KGHDR, CDR2 SFDVKD. V was shortened by 5 bases and J by 6 bases, with 10 bases between the two germline ends. The chain's CDR3 is CATSGDTSQPQHF. The CDR3 DNA reads as TGTGCCACCAGTGGGGACACTTCTCAGCCCCAGCATTTT.

A few counts support this clone. The J gene is TRBJ1-3, the V gene TRBV6-5; the D is unclear. Between the trimmed V and J ends, which lost 5 bases and 4 bases, there was a span of 15 bases. In germline, CDR1 is MNHEY, CDR2 SVGAGI. The length of the CDR3 is 15 residues. The CDR3 here is CASSTTRNLGNTIYF. The CDR3 DNA is TGTGCCAGCAGTACTACAAGGAATTTAGGAAACACCATATATTTT.

CDR3 sequence: CASSRDPQDPAGGSTGELFF. CDR3 in DNA: TGTGCCAGCAGCCGCGATCCTCAGGATCCAGCGGGGGGTTCTACCGGGGAGCTGTTTTTT. This chain links TRBV5-4 with TRBJ2-2, with TRBD2 identical over 9 bases. V lost 4 bases and J lost 5; bases outside the gene matches: 21. CDR1 is SGHNT and CDR2 is YYREEE in the germline V gene (reference sequence). This CDR3 has 20 amino acids.

The chain employs TRBV9 and TRBJ2-3, with 9 bases lining up with TRBD2. CDR1 is SGDLS and CDR2 is YYNGEE in the germline V gene. The J segment lost 4 bases and the V segment lost 4 bases, leaving 10 bases of the junction unmatched. This CDR3 comprises 16 residues. The CDR3 is CASSPRLAANADTQYF. CDR3 DNA: TGTGCCAGCAGCCCGCGACTAGCGGCTAATGCAGATACGCAGTATTTT. Full variable domain (outside the CDR3, taken from reference TRBV9 and TRBJ2-3): DSGVTQTPKHLITATGQRVTLRCSPRSGDLSVYWYQQSLDQGLQFLIQYYNGEERAKGNILERFSAQQFPDLHSELNLSSLELGDSALYFCASSPRLAANADTQYFGPGTRLTVL.

The genes are TRBV7-2 and TRBJ2-2, with 12 nucleotides matching TRBD2. The germline CDR1 and CDR2 sequences are SGHTA and FQGNSA. J lost 4 bases, V lost 5 bases, and 5 bases had no gene match. The CDR3 length is 16 residues. The CDR3 reads CASSLMGLAGTGELFF. The CDR3 region has the DNA TGTGCCAGCAGCCTAATGGGACTAGCGGGCACCGGGGAGCTGTTTTTT. Full variable domain (missing parts from reference TRBV7-2 and TRBJ2-2): GAGVSQSPSNKVTEKGKDVELRCDPISGHTALYWYRQSLGQGLEFLIYFQGNSAPDKSGLPSDRFSAERTGGSVSTLTIQRTQQEDSAVYLCASSLMGLAGTGELFFGEGSRLTVL.

The V gene is TRBV9, the J gene TRBJ1-2, with D possibly being TRBD1 (6 bases). This CDR3 spans 15 amino acids. Germline CDR1 SGDLS, CDR2 YYNGEE. V was cut by 0 bases and J by 2 bases, with 11 bases left in between. CDR3 residues: CASSVAPTGNYGYTF. The CDR3 bases are TGTGCCAGCAGCGTAGCTCCCACAGGGAACTATGGCTACACCTTC.

The chain combines TRBV5-8 with TRBJ1-4; the match to TRBD1 covers 7 bases. Germline V gives CDR1 SGHTS, CDR2 YDEGEE. V shed 4 bases, J shed 7 bases, and the junction held 7 bases outside the gene matches. CDR3 length: 14 amino acids. The CDR3 is CASSQTGVSEKLFF. DNA for the CDR3: TGTGCCAGCAGCCAAACAGGGGTTAGTGAAAAACTGTTTTTT. Filled out from reference TRBV5-8 and TRBJ1-4, the complete variable domain reads EAGVTQSPTHLIKTRGQQATLRCSPISGHTSVYWYQQALGLGLQFLLWYDEGEERNRGNFPPRFSGRQFPNYSSELNVNALELEDSALYLCASSQTGVSEKLFFGSGTQLSVL.

V gene TRBV4-1 combines with J gene TRBJ1-6; TRBD1 is a possible D gene (5 bases). The CDR3 loop spans 16 amino acids. Germline assignment: CDR1 MGHRA and CDR2 YSYEKL. The ends were cut back, 3 bases at V and 7 bases at J, with 16 bases in the middle. Here the CDR3 reads CASSHPSGGGNSPLHF. DNA for the CDR3: TGCGCCAGCAGCCACCCGTCTGGGGGAGGGAATTCACCCCTCCACTTT.

The chain links TRBV9 to TRBJ2-7, with a weak D call TRBD1 (6 bases). This CDR3 is built from 15 residues. CDR1 SGDLS and CDR2 YYNGEE come from the germline V gene. Deletions cut 0 bases from V and 2 bases from J, with 12 bases between. The CDR3 here is CASSVDSRGAYEQYF. CDR3 sequence (DNA): TGTGCCAGCAGCGTAGATAGCAGGGGCGCCTACGAGCAGTACTTC.

As DNA, the CDR3 is TGTGCCAGCAGTTTAACCGCCCTAGGAAATGTGGAGACCCAGTACTTC. This gives the protein CASSLTALGNVETQYF. The chain employs TRBV27 and TRBJ2-5; D remains ambiguous. Trimming left V 2 bases short and J 5 bases short, with 18 bases between. Germline CDR1 and CDR2: MNHEY and SMNVEV (reference sequence). This CDR3 comprises 16 residues.

This chain joins TRBV7-3 and TRBJ1-6, with D possibly TRBD1 on 5 matching bases. The CDR3 spans 15 residues. V lost 1 base and J 9 bases, leaving 13 bases between the germline ends. Germline values: CDR1 SGHTA, CDR2 FQGTGA. The CDR3, as DNA: TGTGCCAGCAGCTTAATCGCCGGCGGGGGTTCACCCCTCCACTTT. Translation: CASSLIAGGGSPLHF.